This T cell receptor (beta chain) was captured in a study of early T cells in non-severe SARS-CoV-2 infection. Whole-study context: Bulk RNA taken from unsorted whole blood was sequenced, leaving chains unpaired. Study observations and caveats: Matches to VDJdb favored anti-spike CD8 responses and missed private and CD4 specificities.

Unique molecular identifiers were attached to individual cDNA molecules. TCRdb re-derived calls from the 5' RACE reads in MiXCR, one entry per CDR3 protein. The sample consists of tens of thousands of distinct CDR3 sequences, 10% to 12% of them appearing once. This clonotype was recorded many times. The antigen is not known. The sample was whole blood, taken at baseline. The TCR was taken from an adult who was a healthcare worker with PCR-confirmed SARS-CoV-2 infection or an uninfected control (not recorded which).

The DNA of the CDR3 is TGTGCCAGCAGGCTCCAGGACGGGACCTACGAGCAGTACTTC. Its protein is CASRLQDGTYEQYF. The J gene is TRBJ2-7, the V gene TRBV5-4; D possibly corresponds to TRBD2 (5 bases). V lost 5 bases and J lost 2, with 14 bases in between. Germline CDR1 and CDR2: SGHNT and YYREEE (reference sequence). The CDR3 covers 14 residues.